One and the same sample provided the 13 T cell receptor beta chains below, sequenced in a study of cytomegalovirus exposure and HLA in healthy donors. The PCR used 60 Vbeta and 13 Jbeta primers. Only in-frame clones appear in the TCRdb table, and some are missing; sequencing was by immunoSEQ multiplex PCR. This table has approximately 200,000 clones, more than 75% appearing once. The sequenced sample consisted of PBMCs. The receptors were gathered from a human donor in good health.

The chain has TRBV11-2 and TRBJ2-2, with D possibly being TRBD2 (6 bases). The V gene lost 1 base and the J gene lost 4 bases, with 10 bases spanning the gap. The CDR3 is 15 residues long. The germline gives CDR1 SGHAT, CDR2 FQNNGV. The CDR3 sequence: CASSLGGGTTGELFF. Written as DNA, the CDR3 is TGTGCCAGCAGCTTAGGTGGGGGGACCACCGGGGAGCTGTTTTTT.

The chain links TRBV7-8 to TRBJ2-3, with unresolved D. The ends were cut back, 1 base at V and 2 bases at J, with 13 bases in the middle. Germline loops: CDR1 SGHVS, CDR2 FQNEAQ. This CDR3 comprises 16 residues. The CDR3 spells CASSLVFSLFTDTQYF. The CDR3 DNA follows: TGTGCCAGCAGCTTAGTCTTCTCCCTATTCACAGATACGCAGTATTTT.

This chain connects TRBV19 to TRBJ2-3, with 9 bases aligning to TRBD1. The germline CDR1 and CDR2 sequences are LNHDA and SQIVND (reference sequence). J was trimmed by 4 bases and V by 5 bases; bases with no gene match: 7. The CDR3 length is 15 residues. The CDR3 spells CASSVGQGIADTQYF. DNA of the CDR3: TGTGCCAGTAGTGTTGGACAGGGGATTGCAGATACGCAGTATTTT. The full variable domain, with the rest looked up from reference TRBV19 and TRBJ2-3, is DGGITQSPKYLFRKEGQNVTLSCEQNLNHDAMYWYRQDPGQGLRLIYYSQIVNDFQKGDIAEGYSVSREKKESFPLTVTSAQKNPTAFYLCASSVGQGIADTQYFGPGTRLTVL.

The gene calls are TRBV7-9 and TRBJ2-7; 10 positions match TRBD1. J gave up 3 bases and V 5 bases, and 7 bases lay outside the gene matches. The CDR3 length is 15 residues. Germline lookup yields CDR1 SEHNR and CDR2 FQNEAQ (reference sequence). The CDR3 protein is CASSLRTGGLYEQYF. Here the CDR3 DNA reads TGTGCCAGCAGCCTCCGGACAGGGGGACTCTACGAGCAGTACTTC.

The CDR3 DNA is TGTGCCAGCAGCCAAGACCAGCGGGGGGTTAACCAGTTCTTC. It specifies CASSQDQRGVNQFF. The V call is TRBV4-2, the J call TRBJ2-1; 9 bases align to TRBD2. CDR3 size: 14 residues. Trimming took 0 bases from V and 13 from J; bases not matched to a gene: 7. From germline, CDR1 is LGHNA and CDR2 YNFKEQ.

V gene TRBV2 combines with J gene TRBJ1-2; a weak D match, TRBD1 (5 bases). The V gene's germline CDR1 is SNHLY and CDR2 FYNNEI. CDR3 size: 13 residues. The V gene lost 7 bases and the J gene lost 7 bases, with 16 bases spanning the gap. DNA of the CDR3: TGTGCCAGCAAGGTCATATCCGGGGGTGGCTACACCTTC. This translates into CASKVISGGGYTF.

The rearrangement joins TRBV5-1 to TRBJ1-4; D perhaps matches TRBD1 (6 bases). The germline V gene has CDR1 SGHRS and CDR2 YFSETQ. The CDR3 runs 14 residues. V was trimmed by 3 bases and J by 8 bases, leaving 14 bases between them. CDR3 DNA: TGCGCCAGCAGCTACAGACAGGTCGGAGAAAAACTGTTTTTT. Translated, it gives CASSYRQVGEKLFF.

The chain uses TRBV7-2 and TRBJ2-5; 11 positions match TRBD2. Trimming removed 1 base from V and 5 bases from J; junction bases left unmatched: 9. Germline CDR1 and CDR2: SGHTA and FQGNSA. There are 17 residues in the CDR3. The CDR3 sequence is CASSLDSGRAYRETQYF. In nucleotides, the CDR3 is TGTGCCAGCAGCTTAGATAGCGGGAGGGCATACAGGGAGACCCAGTACTTC. Supplemented by reference TRBV7-2 and TRBJ2-5, the full variable domain reads GAGVSQSPSNKVTEKGKDVELRCDPISGHTALYWYRQSLGQGLEFLIYFQGNSAPDKSGLPSDRFSAERTGGSVSTLTIQRTQQEDSAVYLCASSLDSGRAYRETQYFGPGTRLLVL.

Concerning this clone: Relative to the germline gene, one junction end is altered; a read error may explain this. V is TRBV6-1 and J is TRBJ2-1, with 7 bases fitting TRBD1. CDR3 length equals 14 residues. CDR1 is MNHNS, CDR2 SASEGT, per germline. The CDR3 DNA reads as TGTGCCACCAGTCCGGGACAGTACTACAATGAGCAGTTCTTC. This sequence encodes CATSPGQYYNEQFF.

This clone occurred once. The J gene is TRBJ2-5, the V gene TRBV4-3; D gene unclear. In germline, CDR1 is LGHNA, CDR2 YSLEER. Trimming took off 0 bases at V and 5 bases at J, with 16 bases between the two ends. The CDR3 length is 16 residues. In DNA, the CDR3 is TGCGCCAGCAGCCAAGATAGACTCCCCCGGCCGGAGACCCAGTACTTC. Protein product: CASSQDRLPRPETQYF.

This chain connects TRBV9 to TRBJ1-5, with D maybe TRBD1 (5 bases). Germline V gives CDR1 SGDLS, CDR2 YYNGEE. CDR3 length: 15 residues. V lost 3 bases, J lost 3 bases, and 13 bases lay in between. CDR3 residues: CASSEAGGVNQPQHF. The CDR3 DNA reads TGTGCCAGCAGCGAGGCCGGGGGAGTCAATCAGCCCCAGCATTTT.

This sequence joins TRBV2 and TRBJ2-3, with D perhaps TRBD2 (5 bases). The CDR3 runs 13 residues. Germline loops: CDR1 SNHLY, CDR2 FYNNEI. The CDR3, as DNA: TGTGCGCGGGCGGCAGGATCAGTAGATACGCAGTATTTT. It translates to CARAAGSVDTQYF.

The V gene is TRBV29-1, the J gene TRBJ2-3, with a possible D match to TRBD2 (7 bases). Germline V lookup: CDR1 SQVTM, CDR2 ANQGSEA. The CDR3 loop spans 14 amino acids. V was trimmed by 6 bases and J by 6 bases, leaving 19 bases between them. CDR3 in amino acids: CSVDQQGGMDTQYF. CDR3 bases: TGCAGCGTAGACCAACAGGGAGGGATGGATACGCAGTATTTT.